This T cell receptor beta chain derives from a study of chemoradiotherapy in HPV16-positive cancers (dated by TCRdb to 2022 to 2024). With respect to the entire study: Functional T-cell assays on cells from two HPV16-positive patients defined candidate HPV-specific T-cell clones and common TCR motifs. The study set out to ask whether T-cell immunity against the HPV oncoproteins E6 and E7 changes over the course of chemoradiotherapy and whether that immunity affects survival. The candidate HPV-specific TCRs and motifs were then tracked in TCR repertoires from 86 patients with HPV-related cancers. The paper as a whole reports these results and caveats: Expansion of candidate HPV-specific clones and E7-related TCR motifs was observed in the tumor microenvironment during treatment, whereas no such expansion was observed for non-HPV-specific T cells. In HPV16-positive patients, expansion of HPV-responsive T cells during chemoradiotherapy was associated with improved recurrence-free survival. The functional definition of HPV-specific T cells came from only two HPV16-positive patients, and the survival association was reported for HPV16-positive patients.

The protocol used for the library was the immunoSEQ multiplex PCR assay. Held by TCRdb, this immuneACCESS table contains in-frame sequences only and omits some clones. Under half of the omission traces to an unresolved V gene where checked; the cause of the rest is unknown. The sample records about 9,200 clones, about 68% of which are singletons. The ten top clones hold more than 35% of the sample. Repertoires were sampled repeatedly over the course of chemoradiotherapy, so clonal expansion could be followed in the tumor microenvironment. Comments on this clone: No cognate antigen has been identified for it. No much larger clone exists at a distance of one base, and base qualities are not known.

The CDR3 runs 15 amino acids, cysteine and phenylalanine included. Only the CDR3 part of the read is kept: 45 bases, read in frame from the first base. The germline V gene (reference sequence) yields SEHNR for CDR1 and FQNEAQ for CDR2. V sheds 5 bases and J sheds 1 base, leaving 12 bases between their ends. The receptor comes from a human donor with HPV-associated anogenital cancer. The source was tumor tissue, collected from a patient who underwent chemoradiotherapy. The rearranged segments are TRBV7-9 and TRBJ1-3; a tentative D call is TRBD1 (5 bases match). CDR3 reads: CASSPEGSSGNTIYF. The sequenced DNA is TGTGCCAGCAGCCCCGAGGGGTCGTCTGGAAACACCATATATTTT. Reference TRBV7-9 and TRBJ1-3 proteins supply the regions before and after the CDR3; the full variable domain is: DTGVSQNPRHKITKRGQNVTFRCDPISEHNRLYWYRQTLGQGPEFLTYFQNEAQLEKSRLLSDRFSAERPKGSFSTLEIQRTEQGDSAMYLCASSPEGSSGNTIYFGEGSWLTVV.